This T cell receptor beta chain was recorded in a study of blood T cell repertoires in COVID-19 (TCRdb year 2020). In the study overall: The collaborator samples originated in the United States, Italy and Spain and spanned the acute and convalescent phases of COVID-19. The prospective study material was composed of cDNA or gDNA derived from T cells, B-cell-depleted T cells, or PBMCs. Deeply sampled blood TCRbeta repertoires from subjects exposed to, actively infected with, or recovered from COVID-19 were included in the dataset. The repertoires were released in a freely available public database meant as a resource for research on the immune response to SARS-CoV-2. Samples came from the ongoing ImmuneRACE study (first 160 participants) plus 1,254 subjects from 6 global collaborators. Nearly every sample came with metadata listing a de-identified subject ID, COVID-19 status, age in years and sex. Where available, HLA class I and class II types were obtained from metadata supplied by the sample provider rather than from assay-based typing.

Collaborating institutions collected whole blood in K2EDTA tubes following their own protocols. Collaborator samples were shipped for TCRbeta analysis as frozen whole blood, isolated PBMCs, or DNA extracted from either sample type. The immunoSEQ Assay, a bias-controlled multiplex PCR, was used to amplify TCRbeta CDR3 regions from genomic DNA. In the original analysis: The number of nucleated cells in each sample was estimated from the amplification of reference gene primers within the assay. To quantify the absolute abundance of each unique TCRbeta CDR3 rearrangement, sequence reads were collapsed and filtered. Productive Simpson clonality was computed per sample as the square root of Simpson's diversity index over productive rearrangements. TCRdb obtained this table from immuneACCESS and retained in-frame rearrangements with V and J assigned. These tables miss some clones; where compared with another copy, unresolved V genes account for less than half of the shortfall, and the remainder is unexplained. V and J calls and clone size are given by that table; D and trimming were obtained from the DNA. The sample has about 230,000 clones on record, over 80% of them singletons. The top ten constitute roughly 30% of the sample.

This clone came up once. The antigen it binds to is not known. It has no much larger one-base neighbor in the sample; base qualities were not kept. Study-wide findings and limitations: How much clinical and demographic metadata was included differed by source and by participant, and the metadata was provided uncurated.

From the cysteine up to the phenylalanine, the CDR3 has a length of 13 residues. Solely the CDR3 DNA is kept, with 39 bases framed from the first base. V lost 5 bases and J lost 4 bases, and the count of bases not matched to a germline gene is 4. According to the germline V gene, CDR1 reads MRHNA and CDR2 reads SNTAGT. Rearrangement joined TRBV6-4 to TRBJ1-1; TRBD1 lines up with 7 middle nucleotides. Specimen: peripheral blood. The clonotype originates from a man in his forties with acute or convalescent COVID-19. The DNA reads TGTGCCAGCAGTTCGACAGGGATCACTGAAGCTTTCTTT. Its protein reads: CASSSTGITEAFF.